This T cell receptor beta chain stems from a study of cytomegalovirus exposure and HLA in healthy donors. Findings of the study overall: Previously analyzed data showed that most TCR beta V segments were productive at a frequency of about 90% or about 30%.

The PCR made use of 60 Vbeta and 13 Jbeta primers. The protocol was immunoSEQ multiplex PCR, while the TCRdb copy is restricted to in-frame clones and leaves out a portion. The sample has nearly 200,000 clones, around 79% seen once. CDR1 SGHRS and CDR2 YFSETQ come from the germline V gene. The length of the CDR3 is 14 residues. With regard to this clone: Its antigen is not identified. The junction shows a germline mismatch at one end, possibly a read error.

The sample comprised PBMCs. The J gene is TRBJ2-1, the V gene TRBV5-1; 9 positions match TRBD1. The clonotype originates from a male donor in good health and CMV-seropositive. CDR3 nucleotides: TGCGCCAGCAGTTTGGGGACAGGGTACAATGAGCAGTTCTTC. Translating gives CASSLGTGYNEQFF.